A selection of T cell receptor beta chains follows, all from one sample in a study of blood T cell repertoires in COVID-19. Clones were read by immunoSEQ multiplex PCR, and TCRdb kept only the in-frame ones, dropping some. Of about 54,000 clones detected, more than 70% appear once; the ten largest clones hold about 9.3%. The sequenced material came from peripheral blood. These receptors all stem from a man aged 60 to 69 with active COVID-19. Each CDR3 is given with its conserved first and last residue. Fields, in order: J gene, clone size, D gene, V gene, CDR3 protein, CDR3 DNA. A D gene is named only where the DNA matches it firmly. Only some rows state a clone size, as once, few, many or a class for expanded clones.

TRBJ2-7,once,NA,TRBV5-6,CASSLGGTLSYEQYF,TGTGCCAGCAGCTTGGGCGGGACCCTCTCCTACGAGCAGTACTTC
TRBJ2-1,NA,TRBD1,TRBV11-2,CASSSGQAPLDEQFF,TGTGCCAGCAGCTCGGGACAGGCCCCTTTGGATGAGCAGTTCTTC
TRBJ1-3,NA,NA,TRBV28,CASSFISGNTIYF,TGTGCCAGCAGTTTCATCTCTGGAAACACCATATATTTT
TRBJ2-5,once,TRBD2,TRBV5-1,CASSGLAQETQYF,TGCGCCAGCTCCGGACTAGCCCAAGAGACCCAGTACTTC
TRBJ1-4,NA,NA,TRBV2,CASSEGPPATGANEKLFF,TGTGCCAGCAGTGAAGGTCCCCCCGCGACAGGTGCGAATGAAAAACTGTTTTTT
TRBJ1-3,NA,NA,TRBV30,CAWSGGVGNTIYF,TGTGCCTGGAGTGGAGGAGTTGGAAACACCATATATTTT
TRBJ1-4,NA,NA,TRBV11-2,CASSARPQRAEKLFF,TGTGCCAGCAGCGCCCGGCCCCAGAGGGCGGAAAAACTGTTTTTT
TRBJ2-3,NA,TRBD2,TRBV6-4,CASSEAGLPTDTQYF,TGTGCCAGCAGTGAAGCGGGACTACCCACAGATACGCAGTATTTT
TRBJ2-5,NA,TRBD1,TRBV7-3,CASSPLTGETQYF,TGTGCCAGCAGCCCACTGACAGGGGAGACCCAGTACTTC
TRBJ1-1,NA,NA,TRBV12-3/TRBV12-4,CASSLGAGEAFF,TGTGCCAGCAGTTTGGGGGCTGGGGAAGCTTTCTTT
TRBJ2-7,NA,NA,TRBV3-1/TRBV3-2,CASSQDLAEHYEQYF,TGTGCCAGCAGCCAAGACTTGGCGGAGCATTACGAGCAGTACTTC
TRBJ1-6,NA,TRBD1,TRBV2,CASNPVTGDIGSPLHF,TGTGCCAGCAACCCCGTGACAGGGGATATAGGTTCACCCCTCCACTTT
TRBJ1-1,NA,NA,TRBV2,CASSDSVNTEAFF,TGTGCCAGCAGTGACAGCGTGAACACTGAAGCTTTCTTT
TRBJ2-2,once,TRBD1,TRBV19,CASSIPGQVWGNRTGELFF,TGTGCCAGTAGTATTCCCGGACAGGTTTGGGGTAACAGAACCGGGGAGCTGTTTTTT
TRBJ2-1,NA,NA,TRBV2,CASSANPYNEQFF,TGTGCCAGCAGTGCCAATCCCTACAATGAGCAGTTCTTC
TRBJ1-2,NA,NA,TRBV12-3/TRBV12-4,CASTNKLDYTF,TGTGCCAGCACCAATAAACTCGACTACACCTTC
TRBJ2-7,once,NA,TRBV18,CASSQAGTFYEQYF,TGTGCCAGCTCTCAGGCCGGGACATTCTACGAGCAGTACTTC
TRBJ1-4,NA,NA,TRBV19,CASSRGHRLEKLFF,TGTGCCAGTAGTAGGGGACATCGACTAGAAAAACTGTTTTTT
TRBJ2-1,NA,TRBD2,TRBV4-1,CASSQVGLADSEKGNEQFF,TGCGCCAGCAGCCAAGTGGGACTAGCGGATTCAGAGAAGGGCAATGAGCAGTTCTTC
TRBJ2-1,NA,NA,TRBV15,CATSRDLGRYNEQFF,TGTGCCACCAGCAGAGATCTAGGTCGCTACAATGAGCAGTTCTTC
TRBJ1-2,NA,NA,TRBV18,CASSLDRRGYTF,TGTGCCAGCTCCCTTGACAGGAGGGGCTACACCTTC
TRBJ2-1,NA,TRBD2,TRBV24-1,CATSAAGLAGGGGEQFF,TGTGCCACCAGTGCCGCGGGACTAGCGGGAGGGGGGGGTGAGCAGTTCTTC
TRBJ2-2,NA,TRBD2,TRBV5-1,CASSRPGTSGTNTGELFF,TGCGCCAGCAGCAGACCCGGGACTAGCGGGACCAACACCGGGGAGCTGTTTTTT
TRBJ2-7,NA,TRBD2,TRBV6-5,CASSYSVTSGSEQYF,TGTGCCAGCAGTTACTCTGTGACTAGCGGGAGTGAGCAGTACTTC